This entry lists 24 T cell receptor beta chains sequenced from one sample in a study of blood T cells in healthy people across ages. A second about 7 to 12 cycle PCR used barcoded and J-beta primers. TCRdb reprocessed the 5' RACE reads with MiXCR, giving one entry per CDR3 protein. The sample has 700,000 or so distinct CDR3 sequences, 35% to 50% seen once. Sequenced input: blood. The receptors shown here come from a man older than 75 in good health.

The sample holds a few counts of this clonotype. The chain recombines TRBV7-3 with TRBJ2-5; 15 nucleotides match TRBD2. Trimming at V came to 5 bases and at J to 5 bases, leaving 9 bases not matched to a gene. The length of the CDR3 is 17 residues. Germline V gives CDR1 SGHTA, CDR2 FQGTGA. This CDR3 is CASSPGTSGRFMETQYF. The DNA of the CDR3 is TGTGCCAGCAGCCCTGGGACTAGCGGGAGGTTCATGGAGACCCAGTACTTC.

CDR3 residues: CASSQAAGGQDEQYF. CDR3 bases: TGTGCCAGCAGTCAGGCCGCGGGGGGGCAAGACGAGCAGTACTTC. The rearrangement joins TRBV7-9 to TRBJ2-4, with TRBD2 matching over 9 bases. The J call is in doubt because the DNA end fits TRBJ2-7 better. The CDR3 loop spans 15 amino acids. The germline V gene encodes CDR1 SEHNR and CDR2 FQNEAQ (reference sequence).

This chain connects TRBV24-1 to TRBJ2-3; 9 nucleotides align to TRBD1. The V segment lost 5 bases and the J segment 6 bases; nucleotides outside the gene matches: 8. Germline-derived CDR1 and CDR2 are KGHDR and SFDVKD. The CDR3 has 15 amino acids. The CDR3 sequence: CATSVWTGVADTQYF. Written as DNA, the CDR3 is TGTGCCACCAGTGTTTGGACAGGGGTAGCGGATACGCAGTATTTT.

This chain links TRBV6-6 with TRBJ2-7, with D perhaps matching TRBD1 (6 bases). The CDR3 length is 13 residues. V lost 6 bases and J 3 bases, leaving 12 bases between the germline ends. Germline V gives CDR1 MNHNY, CDR2 SVGAGI (reference sequence). DNA for the CDR3: TGTGCCAGCAGCGTTGGACAGTACTACGAGCAGTACTTC. This encodes CASSVGQYYEQYF.

The rearrangement joins TRBV28 to TRBJ2-7; 8 positions agree with TRBD2. The germline gives CDR1 MDHEN, CDR2 SYDVKM. The CDR3 sequence is 13 residues long. V shed 8 bases and J 0 bases; nucleotides not matched to a gene: 3. This CDR3 is CASLSGSSYEQYF. CDR3 DNA sequence: TGTGCCAGCTTGAGCGGGAGCTCCTACGAGCAGTACTTC.

This clonotype was seen many times. The chain links TRBV7-2 to TRBJ2-3, with 9 nucleotides matching TRBD2. The CDR3 has 14 amino acids. Losses at the gene ends were 4 bases for V and 5 bases for J; bases not matched to a gene: 4. CDR1 and CDR2 (germline): SGHTA, FQGNSA. The CDR3 region has the DNA TGTGCCAGCAGCTCCCTAGCGGGGATAGATACGCAGTATTTT. It yields the protein CASSSLAGIDTQYF.

This clonotype showed up just a few times. The chain combines TRBV27 with TRBJ2-6; a weak D match, TRBD2 (5 bases). Germline CDR1 is MNHEY and CDR2 is SMNVEV (reference sequence). The CDR3 covers 16 residues. The germline V and J ends were trimmed by 6 bases and 2 bases, with 14 bases remaining between them. For the CDR3, the DNA is TGTGCCAGCAGCTCCTTGAGGGCCCCTGGGGCCAACGTCCTGACTTTC. This sequence encodes CASSSLRAPGANVLTF.

Comment on this clonotype: This sequence may be a read error, since a much larger clone differs from it by one base. This chain links TRBV12-3 or TRBV12-4 with TRBJ2-7, with D possibly matching TRBD1 (6 bases). This CDR3 contains 14 residues. The V end lost 5 bases, the J end lost 6 bases, and 17 bases lay between the germline ends. The CDR3 loop reads CASSVLQTGSEQYF. The CDR3 DNA sequence: TGTGCCAGCAGTGTATTACAAACAGGGTCCGAGCAGTACTTC.

This chain joins TRBV6-5 and TRBJ2-7, with TRBD2 as a possible D gene (5 bases). This CDR3 has 12 amino acids. V gave up 5 bases and J gave up 3 bases, with 8 bases separating them. Germline assignment: CDR1 MNHEY and CDR2 SVGAGI. CDR3 DNA: TGTGCCAGCAGTCGGGCGGGCTACGAGCAGTACTTC. It specifies CASSRAGYEQYF.

This clonotype has only a few counts. V and J are TRBV4-3 and TRBJ2-1; 10 bases match TRBD2. CDR3 size: 17 residues. The V and J ends lost 1 base and 8 bases, in that order; junction bases with no gene match: 11. Germline values: CDR1 LGHNA, CDR2 YSLEER. The CDR3 bases are TGCGCCAGCAGCCAAGGGGTGGGTCTAGCGGGAGTCTATGAGCAGTTCTTC. Its protein is CASSQGVGLAGVYEQFF.

The rearrangement joins TRBV9 to TRBJ2-3; D is unresolved. The germline gives CDR1 SGDLS, CDR2 YYNGEE. V lost 0 bases, J lost 2 bases, and 10 bases lay in between. There are 15 residues in the CDR3. The CDR3 DNA sequence: TGTGCCAGCAGCGTAGAAATGCGTATCACAGATACGCAGTATTTT. Translation: CASSVEMRITDTQYF.

This chain links TRBV28 with TRBJ1-4; possible D gene TRBD1, 6 bases. The CDR3 runs 19 residues. Germline values: CDR1 MDHEN, CDR2 SYDVKM. V gave up 1 base and J gave up 4 bases, with 22 bases separating them. CDR3 in amino acids: CASSLFWLEGDNDNEKLFF. In DNA, the CDR3 is TGTGCCAGCAGTTTATTCTGGCTCGAGGGGGATAATGATAATGAAAAACTGTTTTTT.

This clonotype was counted once. This chain joins TRBV19 and TRBJ2-7, with D uncertain. The CDR3 is 14 residues long. Per germline, CDR1 LNHDA and CDR2 SQIVND (reference sequence). The V and J ends lost 3 bases and 1 base respectively, with 10 bases between them. The CDR3 DNA reads as TGTGCCAGTAGTATGGCTAGGGATTCCTACGAGCAGTACTTC. This encodes CASSMARDSYEQYF.

The rearrangement joins TRBV15 to TRBJ1-2; D gene ambiguous. With 5 bases removed from V and 4 bases from J, the gap between germline ends came to 11 bases. CDR1 and CDR2 (germline): LNHNV, YYDKDF (reference sequence). The CDR3 is 13 residues long. In nucleotides, the CDR3 is TGTGCCACCAGCGGTGGACGGACCTATGGCTACACCTTC. It translates to CATSGGRTYGYTF.

This clonotype has only a few counts. This chain uses TRBV20-1 with TRBJ2-7; the D gene is possibly TRBD1 (6 bases). This CDR3 region has 13 residues. From germline, CDR1 is DFQATT and CDR2 SNEGSKA (reference sequence). The V gene lost 1 base and the J gene lost 3 bases, with 10 bases spanning the gap. The CDR3 reads CSARGDTDYEQYF. CDR3 nucleotides: TGCAGTGCTAGAGGGGACACCGACTACGAGCAGTACTTC.

This chain uses TRBV25-1 with TRBJ1-6, with D perhaps TRBD1 (5 bases). This CDR3 is 15 amino acids long. Trimming took 3 bases from V and 8 from J, leaving 14 bases between them. Per germline, CDR1 MGHDK and CDR2 SYGVNS. Written as DNA, the CDR3 is TGTGCCAGCAGTGACCCGGCCGGGGGGGATTCACCCCTCCACTTT. It specifies CASSDPAGGDSPLHF.

The chain links TRBV15 to TRBJ2-3; TRBD2 agrees at 11 bases. The germline CDR1 and CDR2 sequences are LNHNV and YYDKDF (reference sequence). Germline trimming cut 0 bases from V and 5 bases from J; bases unmatched to any gene: 4. CDR3 length: 16 residues. This chain's CDR3 is CATSRELAGAIDTQYF. Written as DNA, the CDR3 is TGTGCCACCAGCAGAGAACTAGCGGGGGCGATAGATACGCAGTATTTT.

The V and J genes are TRBV6-5 and TRBJ2-3; D gene uncertain. This CDR3 is built from 13 residues. The V gene's germline CDR1 is MNHEY and CDR2 SVGAGI. The V gene lost 0 bases and the J gene lost 5 bases, with 6 bases spanning the gap. The CDR3 reads CASSYSSRDTQYF. In DNA, the CDR3 is TGTGCCAGCAGTTACTCCTCGAGAGATACGCAGTATTTT.

The chain is built from TRBV25-1 and TRBJ2-7, with TRBD1 as a possible D gene (5 bases). V shed 5 bases and J shed 3 bases, with 11 bases lying between them. Germline V CDR1 and CDR2: MGHDK, SYGVNS. CDR3 length: 13 amino acids. In DNA, the CDR3 is TGTGCCAGCAGTCGACAGAATATCTACGAGCAGTACTTC. Translated: CASSRQNIYEQYF.

This clonotype was seen a few times. The gene calls are TRBV7-2 and TRBJ2-5, with 12 bases that match TRBD2. Unmatched junction bases numbered 6, after V lost 5 bases and J lost 2 bases. CDR1 SGHTA and CDR2 FQGNSA come from the germline V gene. The CDR3 has 16 residues. The CDR3 spells CASSPWTSGAQETQYF. DNA of the CDR3: TGTGCCAGCAGCCCCTGGACTAGCGGGGCACAAGAGACCCAGTACTTC.

Concerning this clonotype: This may stem from a read error, because a much larger clone lies one nucleotide away. The rearrangement joins TRBV7-6 to TRBJ2-3; D ambiguous. CDR1 is SGHVS, CDR2 FNYEAQ, per germline. The V gene lost 5 bases and the J gene lost 9 bases, with 12 bases spanning the gap. The CDR3 spans 12 residues. The CDR3 bases are TGTGCCAGCAGCGAATCAATAGAGACGCAGTATTTT. Its translation is CASSESIETQYF. Using reference TRBV7-6 and TRBJ2-3 for the parts outside the CDR3, the full variable domain is GAGVSQSPRYKVTKRGQDVALRCDPISGHVSLYWYRQALGQGPEFLTYFNYEAQQDKSGLPNDRFSAERPEGSISTLTIQRTEQRDSAMYRCASSESIETQYFGPGTRLTVL.

This clonotype occurred a few times. The J gene is TRBJ2-7, the V gene TRBV6-2 or TRBV6-3; D unclear. The CDR3 totals 16 residues. Germline V gene sequence: CDR1 MNHEY, CDR2 SVGEGT. Between the trimmed V and J ends, which lost 4 bases and 1 base, there was a span of 17 bases. CDR3 loop: CASSWTSGYISYEQYF. The CDR3, as DNA: TGTGCCAGCAGTTGGACCTCCGGGTACATTTCCTACGAGCAGTACTTC.

The CDR3: CASSLDRGGHEQYF. The CDR3, as DNA: TGTGCCAGCAGCTTAGATCGCGGGGGTCATGAGCAGTACTTC. The chain uses TRBV11-2 and TRBJ2-5; 7 nucleotides agree with TRBD2. Trimming at V came to 0 bases and at J to 11 bases, leaving 9 bases not matched to a gene. Germline CDR1 is SGHAT and CDR2 is FQNNGV. The CDR3 runs 14 residues.

The chain links TRBV20-1 to TRBJ2-5; 12 bases are a match to TRBD2. V dropped 5 bases and J dropped 7; count of bases not matched to a gene: 11. Germline lookup yields CDR1 DFQATT and CDR2 SNEGSKA (reference sequence). The CDR3 spans 15 residues. CDR3 DNA: TGCAGTGCTGGGCTAGCGGGAGGGCCTTCGGGGACCCAGTACTTC. Translation gives CSAGLAGGPSGTQYF.